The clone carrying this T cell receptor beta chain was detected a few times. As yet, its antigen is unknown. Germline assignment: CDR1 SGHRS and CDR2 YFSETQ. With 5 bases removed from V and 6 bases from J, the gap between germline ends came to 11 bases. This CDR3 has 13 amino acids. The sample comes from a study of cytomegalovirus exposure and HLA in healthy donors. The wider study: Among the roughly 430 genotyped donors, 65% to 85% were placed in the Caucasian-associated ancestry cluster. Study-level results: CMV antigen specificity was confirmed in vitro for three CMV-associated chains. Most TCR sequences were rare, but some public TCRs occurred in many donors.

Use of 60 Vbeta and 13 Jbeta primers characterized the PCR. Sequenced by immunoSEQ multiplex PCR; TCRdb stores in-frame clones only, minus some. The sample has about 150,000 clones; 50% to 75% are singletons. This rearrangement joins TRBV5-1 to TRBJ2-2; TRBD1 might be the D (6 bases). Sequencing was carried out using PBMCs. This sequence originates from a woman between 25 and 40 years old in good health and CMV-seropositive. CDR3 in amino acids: CASSQQGSGELFF. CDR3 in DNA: TGCGCCAGCAGTCAACAGGGTTCCGGGGAGCTGTTTTTT.